The entry below describes one TCR beta chain. Its antigen remains unknown. The data are from a study of cytomegalovirus exposure and HLA in healthy donors. Study-wide results and caveats: In vitro assays verified that three CMV-associated chains recognized CMV antigens specifically.

TCRdb keeps only in-frame clones here, not all; method: immunoSEQ multiplex PCR. This table has 250,000 to 350,000 clones, approximately 87% appearing once. Germline V gives CDR1 SGHVS, CDR2 FQNEAQ. This CDR3 has 14 amino acids. V gave up 1 base and J gave up 4 bases; unmatched junction bases: 4. The source is a woman between 18 and 29 years old in good health and CMV-seronegative. V and J are TRBV7-8 and TRBJ2-7, with 7 bases identical to TRBD2. Sequencing was performed on PBMCs. CDR3 sequence (DNA): TGTGCCAGCAGCTTAGGACTAGCTAGGTACGAGCAGTACTTC. Translation gives CASSLGLARYEQYF.